The rows below give T cell receptor beta chains drawn from one sample of a study of Ad26.COV2.S vaccination and SARS-CoV-2 variants. Here immunoSEQ multiplex PCR was the method, and the copy in TCRdb shows in-frame clones only, minus some. This table has around 340,000 clones, roughly 89% appearing once. The sample here was peripheral blood, taken in a trial of Ad26.COV2.S vaccine versus placebo. The receptors stem from a person between 18 and 65 years old who received the Ad26.COV2.S COVID-19 vaccine or a placebo. Both conserved end residues are part of each CDR3. The D gene is left open where the match is weak. Clone size is given for some rows only: seen once, a few or many times, or a class if the clone is expanded.

>TRBV7-9|.|TRBJ2-2|.
CASSSTLITGELFF
TGTGCCAGCAGCTCCACACTAATCACCGGGGAGCTGTTTTTT
>TRBV5-8|TRBD1|TRBJ2-7|.
CASSLGGQDKEQYF
TGTGCCAGCAGCTTGGGGGGACAGGATAAGGAGCAGTACTTC
>TRBV9|.|TRBJ2-7|.
CASSVSDSPHEQYF
TGTGCCAGCAGCGTTTCGGACAGTCCCCACGAGCAGTACTTC
>TRBV7-3|.|TRBJ2-2|.
CASSLRGNTGELFF
TGTGCCAGCAGCTTAAGGGGGAACACCGGGGAGCTGTTTTTT
>TRBV2|TRBD1|TRBJ2-2|once
CASYPGQGANTGELFF
TGTGCCAGCTATCCGGGACAGGGGGCGAACACCGGGGAGCTGTTTTTT
>TRBV7-3|TRBD1|TRBJ1-1|once
CASSLNGGQANTEAFF
TGTGCCAGCAGCTTAAACGGTGGACAGGCGAACACTGAAGCTTTCTTT
>TRBV11-2|.|TRBJ2-5|.
CASSHTGADPIETQYF
TGTGCCAGCAGCCACACCGGGGCGGACCCAATTGAAACCCAGTACTTC
>TRBV2|TRBD1|TRBJ1-4|.
CASSEGGTGNEKLFF
TGTGCCAGCAGTGAAGGGGGGACAGGGAACGAAAAACTGTTTTTT
>TRBV7-6|.|TRBJ1-1|.
CASSSLGTAAEAFF
TGTGCCAGCAGCTCCCTGGGTACAGCAGCCGAAGCTTTCTTT
>TRBV10-3|.|TRBJ1-1|.
CAISERGGNTEAFF
TGTGCCATCAGTGAACGGGGGGGGAACACTGAAGCTTTCTTT
>TRBV2|.|TRBJ1-4|.
CASTAGFREFF
TGTGCCAGCACAGCCGGCTTTAGGGAGTTTTTC
>TRBV3-1/TRBV3-2|TRBD1|TRBJ1-5|.
CASSIGQGPNQPQHF
TGTGCCAGCAGCATAGGACAGGGCCCCAATCAGCCCCAGCATTTT
>TRBV5-1|.|TRBJ1-4|.
CASRAELREKLFF
TGCGCCAGCAGAGCGGAGCTCCGGGAAAAACTGTTTTTT
>TRBV6-4|TRBD2|TRBJ2-7|.
CASSDGLAGGPLSYEQYF
TGTGCCAGCAGTGACGGACTAGCGGGAGGGCCTTTATCCTACGAGCAGTACTTC
>TRBV2|.|TRBJ2-2|.
CASEWGPGELFF
TGTGCCAGCGAATGGGGGCCCGGGGAGCTGTTTTTT
>TRBV7-9|.|TRBJ2-2|.
CASSRMNTGELFF
TGTGCCAGCAGTCGGATGAACACCGGGGAGCTGTTTTTT
>TRBV4-2|.|TRBJ2-7|.
CASSQERGNSYEQYF
TGTGCCAGCAGCCAAGAGAGGGGAAACTCCTACGAGCAGTACTTC
>TRBV28|TRBD1|TRBJ2-7|.
CASSLPGQGATEQYF
TGTGCCAGCAGTTTACCGGGACAGGGGGCAACCGAGCAGTACTTC
>TRBV30|.|TRBJ2-7|.
CAWNRDRVTTSVYEQYF
TGTGCCTGGAACCGGGACAGGGTAACGACTAGCGTCTACGAGCAGTACTTC
>TRBV5-1|TRBD2|TRBJ2-7|.
CASRSTGLAGEEQYF
TGCGCCAGCAGGTCGACGGGACTAGCGGGGGAAGAGCAGTACTTC
>TRBV5-1|TRBD1|TRBJ2-1|.
CASSISYDRGNGQFF
TGCGCCAGCAGCATATCCTATGACAGGGGGAATGGGCAGTTCTTC
>TRBV12-3/TRBV12-4|.|TRBJ1-2|few
CASSFNSAYGYTF
TGTGCCAGCAGTTTCAATTCCGCCTATGGCTACACCTTC
>TRBV19|.|TRBJ1-6|.
CASTDRSSYNSPLHF
TGTGCCAGTACCGACAGAAGCTCCTATAATTCACCCCTCCACTTT
>TRBV7-9|TRBD2|TRBJ2-1|once
CASSLDSGRAYNEQFF
TGTGCCAGCAGCTTAGATAGCGGGAGGGCTTACAATGAGCAGTTCTTC
>TRBV3-1/TRBV3-2|TRBD2|TRBJ2-3|.
CASRLAGGPTDTQYF
TGTGCCAGCAGACTAGCGGGAGGGCCGACAGATACGCAGTATTTT
>TRBV5-6|.|TRBJ2-1|.
CASSYKLVEGVPDNEQFF
TGTGCCAGCAGCTATAAACTAGTCGAGGGTGTCCCCGACAATGAGCAGTTCTTC
>TRBV7-3|TRBD2|TRBJ2-3|.
CASSSPSGSSTDTQYF
TGTGCCAGCAGCTCCCCTAGCGGGTCGTCCACAGATACGCAGTATTTT
>TRBV3-1/TRBV3-2|TRBD2|TRBJ2-2|once
CASSRLAGRNTGELFF
TGTGCCAGCAGCCGACTAGCGGGGCGCAACACCGGGGAGCTGTTTTTT
>TRBV5-4|.|TRBJ2-7|.
CASSPEVGSNYEQYF
TGTGCCAGCAGTCCCGAGGTTGGGTCCAACTACGAGCAGTACTTC
>TRBV4-2|.|TRBJ1-1|.
CASSQQGIPEAFF
TGTGCCAGCAGCCAACAGGGGATCCCTGAAGCTTTCTTT
>TRBV7-9|.|TRBJ2-7|.
CASSLEKYGSAPNSYEQYF
TGTGCCAGCAGCTTAGAGAAGTATGGGTCAGCCCCCAACTCCTACGAGCAGTACTTC
>TRBV7-8|TRBD1|TRBJ2-5|.
CASSIQGDQETQYF
TGTGCCAGCAGCATTCAGGGGGACCAAGAGACCCAGTACTTC
>TRBV28|TRBD2|TRBJ2-3|.
CASSETSGSPDTQYF
TGTGCCAGCAGTGAGACTAGCGGGAGCCCAGATACGCAGTATTTT
>TRBV18|TRBD2|TRBJ2-2|.
CASSPRLAGVAGELFF
TGTGCCAGCTCACCACGACTAGCGGGAGTGGCCGGGGAGCTGTTTTTT
>TRBV2|TRBD1|TRBJ1-2|.
CASSRTGGYYGYTF
TGTGCCAGCAGTCGGACAGGGGGGTACTATGGCTACACCTTC
>TRBV4-2|.|TRBJ1-3|few
CASSQDQGTGKTIYF
TGTGCCAGCAGCCAAGATCAGGGGACGGGAAAGACCATATATTTT
>TRBV4-2|.|TRBJ2-5|.
CASSQGGGPPAQYF
TGTGCCAGCAGCCAAGGAGGGGGGCCCCCGGCCCAGTACTTC
>TRBV4-1|TRBD2|TRBJ2-1|.
CASSQDPRPLADYNEQFF
TGCGCCAGCAGCCAAGATCCACGGCCACTAGCGGACTACAATGAGCAGTTCTTC
>TRBV7-2|TRBD2|TRBJ2-2|.
CATRTSGNTGELFF
TGTGCCACTCGGACTAGCGGGAACACCGGGGAGCTGTTTTTT
>TRBV6-5|TRBD1|TRBJ2-3|once
CASSYRGLGSDTQYF
TGTGCCAGCAGTTACAGGGGGCTGGGATCGGATACGCAGTATTTT
>TRBV2|.|TRBJ2-7|.
CASGGTRSSYEQYF
TGTGCCAGCGGAGGGACTCGGAGCTCCTACGAGCAGTACTTC
>TRBV28|.|TRBJ2-2|.
CASSLLAAPNTGELFF
TGTGCCAGCAGTTTATTGGCAGCCCCGAACACCGGGGAGCTGTTTTTT
>TRBV15|TRBD1|TRBJ1-6|.
CATTARDRRNSPLHF
TGTGCCACCACCGCCCGGGACAGGAGAAATTCACCCCTCCACTTT
>TRBV2|TRBD2|TRBJ2-1|.
CASSVASGDYNEQFF
TGTGCCAGCAGTGTAGCTAGCGGGGACTACAATGAGCAGTTCTTC